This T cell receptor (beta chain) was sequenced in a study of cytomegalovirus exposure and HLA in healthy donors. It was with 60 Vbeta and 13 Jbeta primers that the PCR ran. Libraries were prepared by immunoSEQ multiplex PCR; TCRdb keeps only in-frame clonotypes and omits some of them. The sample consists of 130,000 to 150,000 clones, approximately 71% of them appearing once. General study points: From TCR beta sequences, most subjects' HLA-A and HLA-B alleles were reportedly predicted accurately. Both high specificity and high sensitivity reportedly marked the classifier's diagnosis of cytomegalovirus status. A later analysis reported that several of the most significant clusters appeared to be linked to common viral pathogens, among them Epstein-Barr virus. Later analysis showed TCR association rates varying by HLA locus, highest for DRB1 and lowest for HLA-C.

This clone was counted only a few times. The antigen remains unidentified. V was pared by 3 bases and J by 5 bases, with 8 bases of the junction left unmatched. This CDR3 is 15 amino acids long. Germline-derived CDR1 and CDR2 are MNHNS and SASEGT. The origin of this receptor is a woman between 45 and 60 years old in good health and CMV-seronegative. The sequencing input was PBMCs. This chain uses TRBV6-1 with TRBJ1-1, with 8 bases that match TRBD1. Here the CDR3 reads CASSDLNRGRTEAFF. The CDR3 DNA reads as TGTGCCAGCAGTGACCTCAACAGGGGGAGGACTGAAGCTTTCTTT.